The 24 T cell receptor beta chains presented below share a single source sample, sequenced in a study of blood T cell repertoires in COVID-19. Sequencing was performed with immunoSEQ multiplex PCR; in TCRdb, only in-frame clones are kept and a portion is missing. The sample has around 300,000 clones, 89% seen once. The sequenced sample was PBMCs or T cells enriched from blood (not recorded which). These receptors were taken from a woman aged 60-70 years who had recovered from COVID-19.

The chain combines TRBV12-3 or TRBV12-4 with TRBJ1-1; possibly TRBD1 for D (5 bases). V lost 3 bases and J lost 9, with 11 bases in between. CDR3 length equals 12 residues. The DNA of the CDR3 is TGTGCCAGCAGTTTGCGGGGGGGTAAAGCTTTCTTT. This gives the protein CASSLRGGKAFF.

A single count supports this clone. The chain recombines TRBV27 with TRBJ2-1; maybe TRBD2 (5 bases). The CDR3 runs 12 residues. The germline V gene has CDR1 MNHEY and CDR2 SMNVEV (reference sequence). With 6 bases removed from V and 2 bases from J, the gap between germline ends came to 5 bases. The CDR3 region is CASRLAYNEQFF. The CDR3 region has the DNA TGTGCCAGCAGACTAGCCTACAATGAGCAGTTCTTC.

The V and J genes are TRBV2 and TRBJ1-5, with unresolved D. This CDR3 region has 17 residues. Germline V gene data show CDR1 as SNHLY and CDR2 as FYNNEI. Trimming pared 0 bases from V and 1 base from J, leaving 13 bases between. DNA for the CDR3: TGTGCCAGCAGTGAAGCGTCGAGGTTTTCGAGCAATCAGCCCCAGCATTTT. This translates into CASSEASRFSSNQPQHF.

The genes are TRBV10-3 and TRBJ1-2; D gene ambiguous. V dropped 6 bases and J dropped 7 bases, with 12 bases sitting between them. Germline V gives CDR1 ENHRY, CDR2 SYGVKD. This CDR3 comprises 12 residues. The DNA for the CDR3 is TGTGCCATCAGGAGGGCCCCCAGTGGCTACACCTTC. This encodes CAIRRAPSGYTF.

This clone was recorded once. CDR3 loop: CASSALAGVSSYNEQFF. In nucleotides, the CDR3 is TGTGCCAGCAGCGCACTAGCGGGGGTGAGCTCCTACAATGAGCAGTTCTTC. The chain couples TRBV7-2 to TRBJ2-1; 11 bases are a match to TRBD2. Germline CDR1 is SGHTA and CDR2 is FQGNSA. This CDR3 has 17 residues. V lost 5 bases to trimming and J lost 0 bases; unmatched junction nucleotides: 6.

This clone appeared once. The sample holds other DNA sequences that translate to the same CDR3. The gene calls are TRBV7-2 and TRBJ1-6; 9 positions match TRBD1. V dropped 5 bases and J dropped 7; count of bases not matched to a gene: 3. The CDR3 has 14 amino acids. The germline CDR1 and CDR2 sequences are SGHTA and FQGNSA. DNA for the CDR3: TGTGCCAGCAGCCTAGACAGGGGGAATTCACCCCTCCACTTT. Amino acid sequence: CASSLDRGNSPLHF.

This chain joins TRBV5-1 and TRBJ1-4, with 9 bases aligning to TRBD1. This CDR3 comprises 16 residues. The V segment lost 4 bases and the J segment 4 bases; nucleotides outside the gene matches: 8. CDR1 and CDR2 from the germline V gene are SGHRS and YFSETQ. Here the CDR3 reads CASSPGQGGGNEKLFF. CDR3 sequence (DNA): TGCGCCAGCAGCCCGGGACAGGGAGGAGGTAATGAAAAACTGTTTTTT.

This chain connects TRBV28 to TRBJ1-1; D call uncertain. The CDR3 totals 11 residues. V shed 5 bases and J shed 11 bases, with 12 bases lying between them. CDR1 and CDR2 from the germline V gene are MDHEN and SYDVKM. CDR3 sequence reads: CASSNDWLAFF. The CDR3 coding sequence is TGTGCCAGCAGTAATGACTGGTTGGCTTTCTTT.

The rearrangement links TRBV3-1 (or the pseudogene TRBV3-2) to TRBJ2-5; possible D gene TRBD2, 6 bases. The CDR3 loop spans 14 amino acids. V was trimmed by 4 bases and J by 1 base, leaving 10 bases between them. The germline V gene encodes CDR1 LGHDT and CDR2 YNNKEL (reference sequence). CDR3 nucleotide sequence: TGTGCCAGCAGCCCCCGGGGGTTCCAAGAGACCCAGTACTTC. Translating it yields CASSPRGFQETQYF.

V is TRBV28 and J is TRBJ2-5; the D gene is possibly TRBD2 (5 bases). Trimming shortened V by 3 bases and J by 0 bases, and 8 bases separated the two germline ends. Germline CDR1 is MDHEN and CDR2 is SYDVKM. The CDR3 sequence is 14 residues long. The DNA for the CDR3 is TGTGCCAGCAGTTTGACCGGGAACCAAGAGACCCAGTACTTC. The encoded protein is CASSLTGNQETQYF.

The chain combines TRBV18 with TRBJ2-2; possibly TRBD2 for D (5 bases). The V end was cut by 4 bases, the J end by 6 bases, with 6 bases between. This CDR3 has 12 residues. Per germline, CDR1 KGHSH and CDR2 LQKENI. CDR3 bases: TGTGCCAGCTCACAAGCGGCCGGGGAGCTGTTTTTT. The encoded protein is CASSQAAGELFF.

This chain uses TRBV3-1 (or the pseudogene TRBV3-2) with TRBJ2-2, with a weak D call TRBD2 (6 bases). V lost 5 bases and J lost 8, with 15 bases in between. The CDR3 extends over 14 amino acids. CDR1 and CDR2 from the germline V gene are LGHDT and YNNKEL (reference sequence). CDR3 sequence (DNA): TGTGCCAGCAGCGCCCGACTAGGGTCAGGGGAGCTGTTTTTT. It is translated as CASSARLGSGELFF.

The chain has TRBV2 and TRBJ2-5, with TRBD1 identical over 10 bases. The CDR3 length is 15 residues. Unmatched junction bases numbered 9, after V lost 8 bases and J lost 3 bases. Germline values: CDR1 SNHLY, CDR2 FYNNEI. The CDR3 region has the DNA TGTGCCAGCTCCATGACCGGGACAGGGGAAGAGACCCAGTACTTC. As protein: CASSMTGTGEETQYF.

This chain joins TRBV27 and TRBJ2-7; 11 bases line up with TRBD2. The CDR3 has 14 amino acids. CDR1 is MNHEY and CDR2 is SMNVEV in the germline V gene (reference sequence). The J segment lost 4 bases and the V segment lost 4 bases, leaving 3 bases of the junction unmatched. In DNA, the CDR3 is TGTGCCAGCAGTTCGGGACTAGCGGAATACGAGCAGTACTTC. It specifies CASSSGLAEYEQYF.

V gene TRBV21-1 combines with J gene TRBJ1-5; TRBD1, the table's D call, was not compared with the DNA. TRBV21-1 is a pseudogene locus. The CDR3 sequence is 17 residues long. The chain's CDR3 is CAPEAGQGVRSNQPQHF. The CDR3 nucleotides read TGTGCCCCGGAGGCGGGACAGGGTGTGCGTAGCAATCAGCCCCAGCATTTT.

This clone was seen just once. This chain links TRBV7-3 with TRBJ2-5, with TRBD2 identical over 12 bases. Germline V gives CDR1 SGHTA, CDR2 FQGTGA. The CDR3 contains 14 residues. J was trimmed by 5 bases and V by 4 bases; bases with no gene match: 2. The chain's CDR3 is CASSSGLAGETQYF. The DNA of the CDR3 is TGTGCCAGCAGCTCAGGACTAGCGGGGGAGACCCAGTACTTC.

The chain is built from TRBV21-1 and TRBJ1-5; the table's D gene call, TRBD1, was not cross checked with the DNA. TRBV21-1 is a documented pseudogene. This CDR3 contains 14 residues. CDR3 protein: CASSRQGHNQPQHF. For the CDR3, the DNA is TGTGCCAGCAGCCGTCAGGGCCACAATCAGCCCCAGCATTTT.

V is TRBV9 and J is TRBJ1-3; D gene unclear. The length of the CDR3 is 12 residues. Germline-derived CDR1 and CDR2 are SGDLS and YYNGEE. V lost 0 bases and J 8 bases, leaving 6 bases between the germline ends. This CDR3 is CASSVAEDTIYF. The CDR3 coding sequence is TGTGCCAGCAGCGTAGCGGAGGACACCATATATTTT.

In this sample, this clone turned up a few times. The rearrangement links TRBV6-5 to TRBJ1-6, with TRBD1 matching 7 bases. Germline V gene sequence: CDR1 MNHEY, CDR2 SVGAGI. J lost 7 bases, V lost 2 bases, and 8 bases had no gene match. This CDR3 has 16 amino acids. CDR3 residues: CASSYGLQGTNSPLHF. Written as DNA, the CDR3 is TGTGCCAGCAGTTACGGGCTACAGGGGACGAATTCACCCCTCCACTTT.

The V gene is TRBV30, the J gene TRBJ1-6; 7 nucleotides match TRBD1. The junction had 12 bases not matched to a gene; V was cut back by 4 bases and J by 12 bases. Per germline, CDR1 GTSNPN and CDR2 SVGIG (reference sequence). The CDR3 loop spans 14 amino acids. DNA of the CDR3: TGTGCCTGGACTCAGACAGGGCAGGATCGACCCCTCCACTTT. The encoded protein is CAWTQTGQDRPLHF.

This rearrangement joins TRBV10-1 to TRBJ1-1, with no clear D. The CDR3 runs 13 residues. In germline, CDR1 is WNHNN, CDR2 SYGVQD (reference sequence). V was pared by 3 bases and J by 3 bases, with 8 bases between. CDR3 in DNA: TGCGCCAGCAGTGAAGACGGGTACACTGAAGCTTTCTTT. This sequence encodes CASSEDGYTEAFF.

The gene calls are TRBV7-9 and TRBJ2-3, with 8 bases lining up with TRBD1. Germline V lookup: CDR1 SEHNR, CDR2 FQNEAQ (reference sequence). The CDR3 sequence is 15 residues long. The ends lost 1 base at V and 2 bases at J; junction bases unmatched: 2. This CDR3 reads CASSLGQGLTDTQYF. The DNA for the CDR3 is TGTGCCAGCAGCTTAGGACAGGGGCTCACAGATACGCAGTATTTT.

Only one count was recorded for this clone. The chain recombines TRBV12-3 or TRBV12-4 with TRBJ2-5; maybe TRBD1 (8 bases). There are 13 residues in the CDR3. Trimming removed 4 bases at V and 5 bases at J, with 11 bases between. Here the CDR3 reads CASSSQGGETQYF. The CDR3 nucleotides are TGTGCCAGCAGTTCACAGGGGGGGGAGACCCAGTACTTC.

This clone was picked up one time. CDR3 sequence: CASRHPTGKNTEAFF. Here the CDR3 DNA reads TGCGCCAGCCGACACCCCACCGGGAAGAACACTGAAGCTTTCTTT. The V gene is TRBV10-2, the J gene TRBJ1-1, with no clear D. The CDR3 covers 15 residues. Germline V gives CDR1 WSHSY, CDR2 SAAADI. Trimming cost V 8 bases and J 1 base, with 17 bases left between them.